Below are 17 T cell receptor beta chains sequenced from a single sample in a study of T-cell reconstitution after alpha-beta-depleted transplantation in children. Molecular barcoding with unique molecular identifiers was used for the TCRbeta library. TCRdb called the PCR reads again in MiXCR, with one record for every CDR3 protein. Of more than 200,000 distinct CDR3 sequences in the sample, around 25% were seen once. The starting material was PBMCs, obtained before TCRalphabeta/CD19-depleted stem cell transplant. All receptors derive from a girl aged 2 to 9 with Fanconi anemia, due to receive a stem cell transplant.

The chain joins TRBV5-1 to TRBJ2-3; D tentatively reads TRBD1 or TRBD2 (5 bases each). V was trimmed by 5 bases and J by 4 bases, leaving 11 bases between them. Germline-derived CDR1 and CDR2 are SGHRS and YFSETQ. This CDR3 spans 13 amino acids. CDR3 in DNA: TGCGCCAGCAGGGGGGAGAGATCAGATACGCAGTATTTT. Its protein is CASRGERSDTQYF.

The chain recombines TRBV20-1 with TRBJ2-7; D gene ambiguous. Germline lookup yields CDR1 DFQATT and CDR2 SNEGSKA (reference sequence). The V and J ends lost 3 bases and 5 bases respectively, with 8 bases between them. The CDR3 contains 11 residues. Here the CDR3 DNA reads TGCAGTGCTAGGATCTGGAACGAGCAGTACTTC. Protein product: CSARIWNEQYF.

This clonotype was observed many times. The chain links TRBV15 to TRBJ2-5; TRBD1 might be the D (5 bases). Germline V gene lookup returns CDR1 LNHNV and CDR2 YYDKDF (reference sequence). The germline V and J ends were trimmed by 1 base and 2 bases, with 14 bases remaining between them. This CDR3 region has 16 residues. CDR3 in amino acids: CATSRGLVGAQETQYF. In DNA form, the CDR3 reads TGTGCCACCAGCAGAGGCCTAGTTGGGGCACAAGAGACCCAGTACTTC. Together with reference TRBV15 and TRBJ2-5, the CDR3 gives the full variable domain: DAMVIQNPRYQVTQFGKPVTLSCSQTLNHNVMYWYQQKSSQAPKLLFHYYDKDFNNEADTPDNFQSRRPNTSFCFLDIRSPGLGDTAMYLCATSRGLVGAQETQYFGPGTRLLVL.

This clonotype showed up many times. This chain uses TRBV25-1 with TRBJ2-7; D possibly uses TRBD1 or TRBD2 (5 bases each). CDR1 is MGHDK and CDR2 is SYGVNS in the germline V gene. The CDR3 extends over 13 amino acids. The ends were cut back, 1 base at V and 2 bases at J, with 6 bases in the middle. CDR3 sequence (DNA): TGTGCCAGCAGTGAATTGGGGGCCTACGAGCAGTACTTC. It specifies CASSELGAYEQYF.

This clonotype was counted once. The rearrangement links TRBV20-1 to TRBJ2-5; the D is unclear. The germline V gene has CDR1 DFQATT and CDR2 SNEGSKA (reference sequence). CDR3 length: 14 amino acids. Between the trimmed V and J ends, which lost 1 base and 1 base, there was a span of 10 bases. The CDR3 bases are TGCAGTGCTAGAGGGATCAGATTCCAAGAGACCCAGTACTTC. Protein sequence: CSARGIRFQETQYF.

This clonotype has at least ten counts. This chain links TRBV20-1 with TRBJ2-7; TRBD2 matches 8 bases. CDR3 length: 13 residues. Per germline, CDR1 DFQATT and CDR2 SNEGSKA (reference sequence). Trimming removed 3 bases from V and 2 bases from J; junction bases left unmatched: 3. The CDR3 region has the DNA TGCAGTGCTAGGGTAGCGGGACCCTACGAGCAGTACTTC. Amino acids: CSARVAGPYEQYF.

This clonotype was picked up many times. The chain is built from TRBV7-8 and TRBJ2-1, with D uncertain. Trimming stripped 0 bases from V and 4 bases from J, with 10 bases between. Germline V gene data show CDR1 as SGHVS and CDR2 as FQNEAQ. The CDR3 extends over 15 amino acids. CDR3 nucleotides: TGTGCCAGCAGCTTAGCTGGGAAGGGATACAATGAGCAGTTCTTC. Protein product: CASSLAGKGYNEQFF.

This clonotype has a count of ten or more. The CDR3 sequence: CASSYSSEKLFF. In DNA form, the CDR3 reads TGTGCCAGCAGTTACTCGAGTGAAAAACTGTTTTTT. The genes are TRBV6-6 and TRBJ1-4, with no clear D. The ends were cut back, 0 bases at V and 7 bases at J, with 3 bases in the middle. The CDR3 consists of 12 residues. Germline CDR1 is MNHNY and CDR2 is SVGAGI (reference sequence).

The rearrangement joins TRBV7-3 to TRBJ2-2; tentatively, D is TRBD2 (7 bases). The length of the CDR3 is 16 residues. Germline V gives CDR1 SGHTA, CDR2 FQGTGA. Deletions cut 6 bases from V and 6 bases from J, with 20 bases between. The CDR3 loop reads CASSGGGSEQAGELFF. DNA of the CDR3: TGTGCCAGCAGTGGCGGGGGCAGCGAACAAGCCGGGGAGCTGTTTTTT.

This clonotype occurred many times. The rearrangement joins TRBV18 to TRBJ1-1; D is unclear. This CDR3 is 13 amino acids long. The V and J ends lost 3 bases and 4 bases respectively, with 9 bases between them. Germline CDR1 and CDR2: KGHSH and LQKENI. The CDR3 region has the DNA TGTGCCAGCTCACCCGGACTGACCACTGAAGCTTTCTTT. Its protein is CASSPGLTTEAFF. Full variable domain (outside the CDR3, taken from reference TRBV18 and TRBJ1-1): NAGVMQNPRHLVRRRGQEARLRCSPMKGHSHVYWYRQLPEEGLKFMVYLQKENIIDESGMPKERFSAEFPKEGPSILRIQQVVRGDSAAYFCASSPGLTTEAFFGQGTRLTVV.

This clonotype was counted ten times or more. The chain uses TRBV29-1 and TRBJ2-7, with 8 bases lining up with TRBD1. CDR3 length: 13 amino acids. Germline V gene lookup returns CDR1 SQVTM and CDR2 ANQGSEA. J gave up 5 bases and V 1 base, and 4 bases lay outside the gene matches. The chain's CDR3 is CSVEGTGYHEQYF. The CDR3, as DNA: TGCAGCGTTGAAGGGACAGGGTACCACGAGCAGTACTTC.

Many counts were recorded for this clonotype. V usage is TRBV20-1 and J usage is TRBJ1-4; 10 nucleotides match TRBD1. CDR1 and CDR2 from the germline V gene are DFQATT and SNEGSKA (reference sequence). The CDR3 contains 15 residues. With 2 bases clipped from V and 7 bases from J, the junction kept 7 bases outside the gene matches. CDR3 amino acids: CSARPGQGWGEKLFF. CDR3 sequence (DNA): TGCAGTGCTAGACCGGGACAGGGGTGGGGTGAAAAACTGTTTTTT.

This clonotype was picked up many times. This chain connects TRBV12-3 or TRBV12-4 to TRBJ1-5; 8 bases match TRBD1. With 6 bases clipped from V and 6 bases from J, the junction kept 13 bases outside the gene matches. This CDR3 has 16 amino acids. The CDR3 nucleotides read TGTGCCAGCAGCTTTGGACCTGGACAGGGTGTTCAGCCCCAGCATTTT. This gives the protein CASSFGPGQGVQPQHF.

J is TRBJ2-7 and V is TRBV20-1; D is unresolved. The CDR3 extends over 13 amino acids. The germline V and J ends were trimmed by 1 base and 2 bases, with 9 bases remaining between them. CDR1 DFQATT and CDR2 SNEGSKA come from the germline V gene (reference sequence). For the CDR3, the DNA is TGCAGTGCTAGAGGGAGCGCAACCTACGAGCAGTACTTC. This codes for CSARGSATYEQYF.

This clonotype was seen repeatedly, ten times or more. The chain combines TRBV29-1 with TRBJ2-3; D is perhaps TRBD1 (6 bases). The ends were cut back, 7 bases at V and 1 base at J, with 12 bases in the middle. The CDR3 runs 13 residues. The V gene's germline CDR1 is SQVTM and CDR2 ANQGSEA. The CDR3 nucleotides read TGCAGCGCCGGCCGACAGGGCACAGATACGCAGTATTTT. It encodes CSAGRQGTDTQYF.

This clonotype was observed many times. The chain is built from TRBV20-1 and TRBJ2-1; the match to TRBD2 covers 8 bases. V lost 1 base, J lost 2 bases, and 1 base stayed unmatched. Germline V gene sequence: CDR1 DFQATT, CDR2 SNEGSKA (reference sequence). The CDR3 consists of 14 residues. In DNA form, the CDR3 reads TGCAGTGCTAGAGTAGCGGGAACCTACAATGAGCAGTTCTTC. Amino acids: CSARVAGTYNEQFF.

This clonotype was counted many times. The V and J genes are TRBV20-1 and TRBJ2-7, with 8 bases that match TRBD1. V gave up 6 bases and J gave up 4 bases; unmatched junction bases: 8. The germline V gene has CDR1 DFQATT and CDR2 SNEGSKA (reference sequence). This CDR3 is built from 13 residues. The CDR3 is CSADRGTGYEQYF. Written as DNA, the CDR3 is TGCAGTGCCGACAGGGGTACGGGTTACGAGCAGTACTTC.